This T cell receptor beta chain is from a study of technical replicates of blood from four donors (dated by TCRdb to 2015 to 2018). To prepare the library, the immunoSEQ multiplex PCR assay was applied. The table was pulled from immuneACCESS by TCRdb, which kept in-frame rearrangements only. Such tables lose some clones; where checked, under half of the loss comes from unresolved V genes, and the rest has no known cause. The sample table contains tens of thousands of clones; only one count was recorded for roughly 94% of them. Of the sample, 0.26% falls within the top ten clones. About this clone itself: Its antigen specificity is not known. Per-base quality was not reported, and no clone a single base away is much larger than it.

V loses 6 bases of germline sequence and J loses 3 bases, and the interval between the two ends is 5 bases. Taken from the germline V gene, the CDR1 and CDR2 loops are MNHEY and SVGAGI. From the cysteine up to the phenylalanine, the CDR3 has a length of 12 residues. Only the CDR3 DNA is retained, 36 bases long and in frame from the first base. The sequence was collected from a human donor in good health. The chain couples TRBV6-5 to TRBJ2-2, with the D gene call left open. The specimen was T cells isolated from PBMCs. This receptor carries the CDR3 CASSTYTGELFF. The sequence in DNA is TGTGCCAGCAGCACATACACCGGGGAGCTGTTTTTT.